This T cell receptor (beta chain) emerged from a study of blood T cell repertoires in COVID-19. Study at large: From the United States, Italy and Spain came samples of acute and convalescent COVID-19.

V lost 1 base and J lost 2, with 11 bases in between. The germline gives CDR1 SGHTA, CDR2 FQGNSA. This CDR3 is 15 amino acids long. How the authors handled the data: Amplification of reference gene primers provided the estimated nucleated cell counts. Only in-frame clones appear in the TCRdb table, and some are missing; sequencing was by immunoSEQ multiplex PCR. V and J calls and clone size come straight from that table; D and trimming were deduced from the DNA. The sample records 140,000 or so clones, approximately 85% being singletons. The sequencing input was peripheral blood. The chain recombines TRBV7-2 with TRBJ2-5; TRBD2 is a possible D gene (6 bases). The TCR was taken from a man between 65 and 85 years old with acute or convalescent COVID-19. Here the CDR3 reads CASSLGLARQETQYF. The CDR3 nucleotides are TGTGCCAGCAGCTTAGGGCTAGCGAGACAAGAGACCCAGTACTTC. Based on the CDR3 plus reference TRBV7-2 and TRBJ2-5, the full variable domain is GAGVSQSPSNKVTEKGKDVELRCDPISGHTALYWYRQSLGQGLEFLIYFQGNSAPDKSGLPSDRFSAERTGGSVSTLTIQRTQQEDSAVYLCASSLGLARQETQYFGPGTRLLVL.